Listed here are 14 T cell receptor beta chains from one sample, sequenced in a study of T cell responses to AZD1222 COVID-19 vaccine. TCRdb's copy holds only in-frame clones and misses some; the assay was immunoSEQ multiplex PCR. The sample records about 81,000 clones, around nine tenths being singletons. This material consisted of peripheral blood, taken 28 days after the second AZD1222 dose. The receptor source for this set is an adult who received the AZD1222 COVID-19 vaccine.

This chain joins TRBV18 and TRBJ2-7; 11 bases match TRBD2. CDR1 is KGHSH and CDR2 is LQKENI in the germline V gene. The CDR3 length is 15 residues. V shed 2 bases, J shed 3 bases, and the junction held 3 bases outside the gene matches. CDR3 in amino acids: CASSPSGLADYEQYF. As DNA, the CDR3 is TGTGCCAGCTCACCATCGGGACTAGCGGACTACGAGCAGTACTTC.

This chain uses TRBV19 with TRBJ1-2, with D perhaps matching TRBD1 (6 bases). CDR1 is LNHDA and CDR2 is SQIVND in the germline V gene (reference sequence). The CDR3 totals 16 residues. Deletions cut 9 bases from V and 4 bases from J, with 24 bases between. For the CDR3, the DNA is TGTGCCAGAACTCTCCACAGGGATGCCCTGCTCTATGGCTACACCTTC. It encodes CARTLHRDALLYGYTF.

The V and J genes are TRBV5-5 and TRBJ2-7, with 8 bases that match TRBD1. The V segment lost 2 bases and the J segment 4 bases; nucleotides outside the gene matches: 8. Germline V CDR1 and CDR2: SGHKS, YYEKEE (reference sequence). The CDR3 loop spans 15 amino acids. CDR3 sequence (DNA): TGTGCCAGCAGCTTAACGACAGGGGTTCAATACGAGCAGTACTTC. Translating it yields CASSLTTGVQYEQYF.

The CDR3 DNA is TGTGCCAGCAGTGAAGGCTGGGGCGAAGGCGAAAAACTGTTTTTT. It translates to CASSEGWGEGEKLFF. The chain recombines TRBV6-1 with TRBJ1-4; perhaps TRBD1 as D (5 bases). The CDR3 spans 15 residues. The germline gives CDR1 MNHNS, CDR2 SASEGT. The V and J ends lost 1 base and 8 bases respectively, with 14 bases between them.

The rearrangement uses TRBV7-9 and TRBJ1-3; no clear D gene. Trimming removed 5 bases at V and 0 bases at J, with 8 bases between. The germline gives CDR1 SEHNR, CDR2 FQNEAQ (reference sequence). The CDR3 loop spans 14 amino acids. The CDR3 nucleotides read TGTGCCAGCAGCCCGAAAATCTCTGGAAACACCATATATTTT. It specifies CASSPKISGNTIYF.

The chain recombines TRBV27 with TRBJ1-2; D may be TRBD1 (6 bases). CDR1 is MNHEY, CDR2 SMNVEV, per germline (reference sequence). The CDR3 sequence is 17 residues long. V gave up 5 bases and J gave up 3 bases, with 22 bases separating them. This chain's CDR3 is CASSPPGRQGGYYGYTF. The CDR3 DNA sequence: TGTGCCAGCAGTCCACCGGGCCGACAAGGGGGGTACTATGGCTACACCTTC.

The rearrangement uses TRBV14 and TRBJ1-1, with 7 bases lining up with TRBD1. The V segment lost 4 bases and the J segment 5 bases; nucleotides outside the gene matches: 1. The CDR3 is made up of 12 amino acids. Germline V lookup: CDR1 SGHDN, CDR2 FVKESK. As DNA, the CDR3 is TGTGCCAGCAGCCGACAGGGTACTGAAGCTTTCTTT. As protein: CASSRQGTEAFF.

The V and J genes are TRBV19 and TRBJ2-1; 13 bases fit TRBD2. V lost 5 bases to trimming and J lost 7 bases; unmatched junction nucleotides: 5. The CDR3 spans 15 residues. Germline V gene lookup returns CDR1 LNHDA and CDR2 SQIVND (reference sequence). CDR3 bases: TGTGCCAGTAGTCAGCAGACTAGCGGGAGGAATGAGCAGTTCTTC. It codes for CASSQQTSGRNEQFF.

This chain uses TRBV5-4 with TRBJ2-6; either TRBD1 or TRBD2 may supply D (5 bases each). This CDR3 region has 15 residues. With 6 bases removed from V and 3 bases from J, the gap between germline ends came to 13 bases. The germline gives CDR1 SGHNT, CDR2 YYREEE (reference sequence). For the CDR3, the DNA is TGTGCCAGCACCCTGGGGGTCGGTGGGGCCAACGTCCTGACTTTC. It translates to CASTLGVGGANVLTF.

The CDR3: CASSPYLAWGEQYF. CDR3 nucleotides: TGTGCCAGCAGTCCCTATCTAGCGTGGGGGGAGCAGTACTTC. V and J are TRBV27 and TRBJ2-7; the D gene is possibly TRBD2 (6 bases). V dropped 5 bases and J dropped 7 bases, with 18 bases sitting between them. The CDR3 is made up of 14 amino acids. The germline V gene has CDR1 MNHEY and CDR2 SMNVEV (reference sequence).

This clone appeared a single time. The chain employs TRBV10-3 and TRBJ2-7, with D unresolved. The germline V gene has CDR1 ENHRY and CDR2 SYGVKD. V shed 2 bases and J shed 3 bases, with 5 bases lying between them. The CDR3 has 12 amino acids. In nucleotides, the CDR3 is TGTGCCATCAGTGAGACCCACTACGAGCAGTACTTC. As protein: CAISETHYEQYF.

This rearrangement joins TRBV7-8 to TRBJ1-5, with D unclear. This CDR3 contains 16 residues. Trimming took off 1 base at V and 5 bases at J, with 15 bases between the two ends. Germline lookup yields CDR1 SGHVS and CDR2 FQNEAQ. The CDR3 loop reads CASSLDRTGGDQPQHF. CDR3 coding DNA: TGTGCCAGCAGCTTAGACCGGACGGGTGGCGATCAGCCCCAGCATTTT. The whole variable domain, filled in from reference TRBV7-8 and TRBJ1-5, reads GAGVSQSPRYKVAKRGQDVALRCDPISGHVSLFWYQQALGQGPEFLTYFQNEAQLDKSGLPSDRFFAERPEGSVSTLKIQRTQQEDSAVYLCASSLDRTGGDQPQHFGDGTRLSIL.

The chain carries TRBV18 and TRBJ1-2; no reliable D call. The CDR3 extends over 14 amino acids. V lost 6 bases to trimming and J lost 4 bases, with 15 bases between them. Germline CDR1 and CDR2: KGHSH and LQKENI. The CDR3 nucleotides read TGTGCCAGCTCGCCCGGAAGCGACACCTATGGCTACACCTTC. Translating it yields CASSPGSDTYGYTF.

The chain couples TRBV5-6 to TRBJ2-7; D gene unclear. CDR3 length equals 14 residues. Germline CDR1 and CDR2: SGHDT and YYEEEE. V was trimmed by 1 base and J by 3 bases, leaving 11 bases between them. The CDR3 bases are TGTGCCAGCAGCTTGTCTGCTAACGGCTACGAGCAGTACTTC. It is translated as CASSLSANGYEQYF.